The rows below give T cell receptor beta chains drawn from one sample of a study of Graves' ophthalmopathy and Graves' hyperthyroidism. TCRdb processed the multiplex PCR reads anew with MiXCR; each CDR3 protein has one entry. The sample lists over 500,000 distinct CDR3 sequences, about 20% occurring once. The sample comprised peripheral blood. The receptors derive from a woman under 30 with stable Graves' hyperthyroidism. Some clones in this sample may be carry-over from other donors' samples. CDR3s include the opening cysteine and the closing phenylalanine or tryptophan. Each record gives: J gene, V gene, CDR3 protein.

>TRBJ2-7|TRBV29-1
CSAGGTGSYEQYF
>TRBJ1-2|TRBV30
CAWSFWGDGYTF
>TRBJ1-2|TRBV15
CATSRGQGQVGYGYTF
>TRBJ1-1|TRBV11-2
CASSPGQGKMNTEAFF
>TRBJ1-2|TRBV20-1
CSARGQGNYGYTF
>TRBJ1-5|TRBV20-1
CSARDMTGGYQPQHF
>TRBJ2-5|TRBV18
CASSPQGQGARETQYF
>TRBJ1-5|TRBV20-1
CSARETDYSNQPQHF
>TRBJ1-5|TRBV28
CASTVPNQPQHF
>TRBJ1-1|TRBV30
CAWSVGVAVNTEAFF
>TRBJ1-5|TRBV29-1
CSVEDGRGGNQPQHF
>TRBJ2-5|TRBV11-2
CASSLGPGTSGGTQETQYF
>TRBJ2-5|TRBV27
CASSWGLAGETQYF
>TRBJ1-1|TRBV11-2
CASSLVRPDTEAFF
>TRBJ1-5|TRBV7-2
CASSVDRGGQPQHF
>TRBJ1-2|TRBV6-5
CASAGGADGYTF